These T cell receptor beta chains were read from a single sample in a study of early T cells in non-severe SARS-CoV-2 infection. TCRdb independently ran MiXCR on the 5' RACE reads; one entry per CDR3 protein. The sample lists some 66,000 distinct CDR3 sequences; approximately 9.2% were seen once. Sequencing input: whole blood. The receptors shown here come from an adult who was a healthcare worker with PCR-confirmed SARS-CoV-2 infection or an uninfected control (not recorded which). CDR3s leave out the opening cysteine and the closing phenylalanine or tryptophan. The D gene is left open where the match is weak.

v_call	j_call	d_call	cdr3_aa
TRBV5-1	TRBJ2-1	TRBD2	ASSLTSAYNEQF
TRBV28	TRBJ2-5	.	ASSPAGTFKETQY
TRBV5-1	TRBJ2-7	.	ASSLKGPYEQY
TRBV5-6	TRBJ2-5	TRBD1	ASSPRGQEETQY
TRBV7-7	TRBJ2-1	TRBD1	ASSGLRTGGEQF
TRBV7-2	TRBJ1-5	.	ASSGQGQTNQPQH
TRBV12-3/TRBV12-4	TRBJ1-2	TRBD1	ASSGTGDGYT
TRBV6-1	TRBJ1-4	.	ASSEILLVEKLF
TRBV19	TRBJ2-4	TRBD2	ASSPLAGGIQY
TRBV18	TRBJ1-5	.	ASSPLQDPNQPQH
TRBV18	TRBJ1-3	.	ASSPPRRPGNTIY
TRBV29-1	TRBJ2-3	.	SVEGSTLGTDTQY
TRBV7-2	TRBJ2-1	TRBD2	ASSWTSGSSYNEQF
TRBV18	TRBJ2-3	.	ASSPLQWDPSTDTQY
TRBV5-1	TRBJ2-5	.	ASRKDSETQY
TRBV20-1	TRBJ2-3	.	SEAASGTDTQY
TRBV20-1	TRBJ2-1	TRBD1	SARGQGETNEQF
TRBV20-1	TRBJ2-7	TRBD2	SVEKAGGIRSYEQY
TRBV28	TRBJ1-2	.	ASRSTANYGYT
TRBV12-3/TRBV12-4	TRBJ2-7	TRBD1	ASSRSGTGSQEQY
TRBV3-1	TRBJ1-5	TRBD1	ASSPEGQGVQPQH
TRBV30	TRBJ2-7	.	AWSVGGSSYEQY
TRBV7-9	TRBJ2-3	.	ASSLGDTTDTQY
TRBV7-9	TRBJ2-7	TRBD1	ASSSQGGSGIPYEQY
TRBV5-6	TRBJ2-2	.	ASSLTARYTGELF
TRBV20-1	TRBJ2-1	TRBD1	SGKGQGMSYNEQF
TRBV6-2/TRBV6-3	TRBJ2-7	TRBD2	ASSSYRLAGGWAYEQY
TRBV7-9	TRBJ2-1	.	ASSLVGEGQF
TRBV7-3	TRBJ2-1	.	ASSWSSGNEQF
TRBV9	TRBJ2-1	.	ASSVEAPGLYNEQF
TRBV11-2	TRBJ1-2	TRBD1	ASSSGTADYYGYT
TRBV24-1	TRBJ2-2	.	ATSEPGTTTGELF
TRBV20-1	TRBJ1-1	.	SARDRSGNTEAF
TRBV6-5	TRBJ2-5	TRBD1	ASRRTGSVGLQETQY
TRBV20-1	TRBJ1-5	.	SAKPGTREYQPQH
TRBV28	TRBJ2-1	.	ASSLLYNEQF
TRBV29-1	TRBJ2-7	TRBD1	SAGRGPTYEQY
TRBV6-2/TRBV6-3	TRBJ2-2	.	ASSYLRGPTGELF
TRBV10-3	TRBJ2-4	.	AISESTAVAKNIQY
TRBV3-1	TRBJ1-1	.	ASSQEGGWTEAF
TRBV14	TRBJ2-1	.	ASSQGRAARSYEQF
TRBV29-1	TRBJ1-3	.	SVEFPQGGNTIY
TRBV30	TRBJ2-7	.	AWSAGLSSSQGEQY
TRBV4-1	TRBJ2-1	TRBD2	ASSQSPSGRVYNEQF
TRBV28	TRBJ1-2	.	ASSLGQTPYGYT
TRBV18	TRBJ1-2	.	ASSLSWIDYT